This passage covers 2 T cell receptor beta chains from one sample sequenced in a study of blood T cell repertoires in COVID-19. Generated by immunoSEQ multiplex PCR, the TCRdb table keeps only in-frame clones and is missing some. The profile shows roughly 250,000 clones, roughly 82% of them singletons. What was sequenced was PBMCs or T cells enriched from blood (not recorded which). The receptors stem from a woman aged 50 to 60 who had recovered from COVID-19.

The chain carries TRBV2 and TRBJ1-1; D remains ambiguous. Trimming shortened V by 6 bases and J by 3 bases, and 11 bases separated the two germline ends. Germline CDR1 reads SNHLY; CDR2 reads FYNNEI. The CDR3 totals 13 residues. The CDR3 DNA is TGTGCCAGCAGCTACGAGGGATACACTGAAGCTTTCTTT. Encoded protein: CASSYEGYTEAFF.

This chain connects TRBV5-5 to TRBJ1-2; TRBD1 matches 8 bases. The junction had 7 bases not matched to a gene; V was cut back by 4 bases and J by 2 bases. CDR3 length: 15 amino acids. Germline CDR1 and CDR2: SGHKS and YYEKEE (reference sequence). CDR3 sequence reads: CASSRDAGGNYGYTF. CDR3 nucleotides: TGTGCCAGCAGCCGTGACGCAGGGGGCAACTATGGCTACACCTTC.